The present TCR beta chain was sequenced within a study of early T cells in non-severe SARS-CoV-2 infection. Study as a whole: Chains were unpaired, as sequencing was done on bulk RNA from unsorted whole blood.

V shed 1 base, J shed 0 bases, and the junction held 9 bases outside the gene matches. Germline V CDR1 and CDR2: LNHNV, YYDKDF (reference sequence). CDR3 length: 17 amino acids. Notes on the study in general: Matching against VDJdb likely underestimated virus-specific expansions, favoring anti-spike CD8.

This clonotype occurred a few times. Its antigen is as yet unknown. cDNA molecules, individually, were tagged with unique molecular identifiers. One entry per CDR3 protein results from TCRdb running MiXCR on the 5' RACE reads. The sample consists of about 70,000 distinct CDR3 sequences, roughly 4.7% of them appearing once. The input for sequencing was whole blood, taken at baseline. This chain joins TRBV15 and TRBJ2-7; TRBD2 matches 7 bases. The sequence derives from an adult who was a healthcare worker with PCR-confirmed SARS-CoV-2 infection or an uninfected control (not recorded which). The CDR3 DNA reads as TGTGCCACCAGCAGAGGGGGCGGGAGAGCGAGCTCCTACGAGCAGTACTTC. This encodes CATSRGGGRASSYEQYF.